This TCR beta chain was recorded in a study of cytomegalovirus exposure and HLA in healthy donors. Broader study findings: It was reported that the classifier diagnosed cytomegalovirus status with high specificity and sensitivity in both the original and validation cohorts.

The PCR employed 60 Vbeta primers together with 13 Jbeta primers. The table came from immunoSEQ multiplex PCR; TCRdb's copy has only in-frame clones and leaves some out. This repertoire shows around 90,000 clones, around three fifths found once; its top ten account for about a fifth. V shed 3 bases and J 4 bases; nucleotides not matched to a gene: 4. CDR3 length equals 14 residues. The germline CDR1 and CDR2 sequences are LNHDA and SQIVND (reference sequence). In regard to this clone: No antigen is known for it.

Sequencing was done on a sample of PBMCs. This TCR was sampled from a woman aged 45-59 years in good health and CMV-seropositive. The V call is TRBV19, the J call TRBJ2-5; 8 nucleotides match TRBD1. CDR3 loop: CASSILGQGETQYF. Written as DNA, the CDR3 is TGTGCCAGTAGTATCCTCGGACAGGGAGAGACCCAGTACTTC.